Many counts were recorded for the clone carrying this T cell receptor beta chain. There are 13 residues in the CDR3. The ends lost 6 bases at V and 4 bases at J; junction bases unmatched: 3. CDR1 and CDR2 from the germline V gene are MDHEN and SYDVKM. MiXCR was used by TCRdb to re-call the PCR reads. This sample has about 33,000 clones, with over 15% found just once. The data belong to a study of metastatic and nonmetastatic thyroid tumors. Not a single patient had been given any form of treatment at any point before undergoing thyroid surgery. What was sequenced was blood. The chain joins TRBV28 to TRBJ1-1, with TRBD1 matching 9 bases. The receptor comes from a female donor with papillary thyroid cancer or a benign thyroid nodule (not recorded which). Some clones in this sample may be carry-over from other donors' samples. In nucleotides, the CDR3 is TGTGCCAGCAGGAAGACAGGGGGCACTGAAGCTTTCTTT. It yields the protein CASRKTGGTEAFF.